One and the same sample provided the 9 T cell receptor beta chains below, sequenced in a study of T-cell reconstitution after alpha-beta-depleted transplantation in children (dated by TCRdb to the mid-2010s). What this sample's treatment or condition label stands for: allogeneic hematopoietic cell transplantation with graft depleted of TCRalphabeta T cells and CD19 B cells. Receptor amplification or capture employed PCR. The instrument was an Illumina HiSeq 2500. TCR libraries were prepared with molecular barcoding, using unique molecular identifiers to normalize TCRbeta repertoire quantification. Using fastp at Q25 and MiXCR, TCRdb reprocessed the public reads and kept productive beta chains. For every CDR3 protein sequence, its rows merge into one entry that carries the most common genes and DNA. This sample comprises hundreds of thousands of distinct CDR3 sequences, over 10% of them detected only once. The ten largest clones capture about 2.2% of the sample.

The starting material was PBMCs, mostly from graft donor cells, obtained 360 days after TCRalphabeta/CD19-depleted stem cell transplant. These receptors were obtained from a male patient younger than 18 who had a stem cell transplant for acute myeloid leukemia, so the T cells may come from the graft donor.

The rearrangement links TRBV9 to TRBJ2-7; D call uncertain. The V end was cut by 0 bases, the J end by 1 base, with 11 bases between. Germline CDR1 SGDLS, CDR2 YYNGEE. The CDR3 is 15 residues long. The CDR3 sequence: CASSVGSQTSYEQYF. CDR3 DNA: TGTGCCAGCAGCGTAGGTTCCCAGACTTCCTACGAGCAGTACTTC.

J is TRBJ2-3 and V is TRBV19, with D unclear. Germline V CDR1 and CDR2: LNHDA, SQIVND (reference sequence). The CDR3 spans 15 residues. Trimming removed 0 bases from V and 2 bases from J, with 9 bases in between. In DNA form, the CDR3 reads TGTGCCAGTAGTATAGATCGACACCCCACAGATACGCAGTATTTT. Protein: CASSIDRHPTDTQYF.

The chain joins TRBV7-2 to TRBJ2-7, with D possibly matching TRBD2 (6 bases). Germline CDR1 reads SGHTA; CDR2 reads FQGNSA. Trimming took 6 bases from V and 5 from J, leaving 17 bases between them. This CDR3 is built from 14 residues. CDR3 nucleotide sequence: TGTGCCAGCAGATTACCGGAGGGCCGGAACGAGCAGTACTTC. This sequence encodes CASRLPEGRNEQYF.

This chain uses TRBV12-3 or TRBV12-4 with TRBJ2-5, with 10 bases fitting TRBD2. V dropped 7 bases and J dropped 5; count of bases not matched to a gene: 7. The CDR3 covers 14 residues. DNA for the CDR3: TGTGCCAGCAAGACGCCGGGACTAGCGGAGACCCAGTACTTC. This gives the protein CASKTPGLAETQYF.

The rearrangement joins TRBV28 to TRBJ2-7, with D tentatively TRBD2 (6 bases). CDR1 is MDHEN, CDR2 SYDVKM, per germline. The CDR3 length is 17 residues. Trimming stripped 5 bases from V and 5 bases from J, with 25 bases between. As DNA, the CDR3 is TGTGCCAGCAGTACCAAAATAAGGCGGGACCCAATCGACGAGCAGTACTTC. Translated, it gives CASSTKIRRDPIDEQYF.

In DNA, the CDR3 is TGTGCCATCAGACCTTCGGACAGGGAGTTCGGAGGTGAGCAGTTCTTC. Encoded protein: CAIRPSDREFGGEQFF. The chain combines TRBV10-3 with TRBJ2-1, with 8 bases identical to TRBD1. V lost 6 bases and J lost 9; bases outside the gene matches: 16. This CDR3 has 16 residues. Germline-derived CDR1 and CDR2 are ENHRY and SYGVKD.

This clonotype was counted at least ten times. The chain uses TRBV15 and TRBJ1-3; D uncertain. The V gene's germline CDR1 is LNHNV and CDR2 YYDKDF (reference sequence). The CDR3 is 19 amino acids. V was shortened by 0 bases and J by 0 bases, with 18 bases between the two germline ends. The CDR3 spells CATSRDILSVTDSGNTIYF. CDR3 DNA sequence: TGTGCCACCAGCAGAGACATATTGTCGGTGACCGACTCTGGAAACACCATATATTTT.

This clonotype appeared many times. V gene TRBV6-2 or TRBV6-3 combines with J gene TRBJ2-5; the D gene is possibly TRBD2 (5 bases). The CDR3 runs 15 residues. Germline CDR1 reads MNHEY; CDR2 reads SVGEGT. V lost 0 bases and J lost 4, with 12 bases in between. The CDR3 here is CASSYSVGVRETQYF. The CDR3 coding sequence is TGTGCCAGCAGTTACTCTGTGGGAGTGCGAGAGACCCAGTACTTC.

This clonotype was observed a few times. The rearrangement joins TRBV20-1 to TRBJ1-2; 9 positions agree with TRBD1. The CDR3 is made up of 15 amino acids. Germline V gene data show CDR1 as DFQATT and CDR2 as SNEGSKA (reference sequence). V was clipped by 6 bases and J by 6 bases; unmatched bases: 14. The CDR3 loop reads CSADRYRTGADGYTF. CDR3 DNA: TGCAGTGCGGATCGCTATCGGACAGGGGCGGATGGCTACACCTTC.